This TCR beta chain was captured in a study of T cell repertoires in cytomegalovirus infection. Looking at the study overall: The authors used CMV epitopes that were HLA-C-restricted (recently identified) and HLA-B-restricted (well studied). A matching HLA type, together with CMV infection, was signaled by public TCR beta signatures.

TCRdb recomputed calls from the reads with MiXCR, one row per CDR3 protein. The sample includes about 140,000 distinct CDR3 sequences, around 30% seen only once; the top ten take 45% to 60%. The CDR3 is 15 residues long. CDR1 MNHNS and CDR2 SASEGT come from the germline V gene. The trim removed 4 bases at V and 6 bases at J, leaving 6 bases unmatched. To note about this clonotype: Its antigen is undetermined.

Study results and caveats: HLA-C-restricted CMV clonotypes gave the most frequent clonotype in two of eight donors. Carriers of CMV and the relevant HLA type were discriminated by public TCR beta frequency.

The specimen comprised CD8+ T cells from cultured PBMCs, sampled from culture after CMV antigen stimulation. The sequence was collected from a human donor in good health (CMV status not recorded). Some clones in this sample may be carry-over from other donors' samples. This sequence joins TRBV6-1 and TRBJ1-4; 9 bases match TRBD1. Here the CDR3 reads CASSAPGQGDEKLFF. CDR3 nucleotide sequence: TGTGCCAGCAGTGCCCCGGGACAGGGAGATGAAAAACTGTTTTTT.